The source of this T cell receptor beta chain is a study of response to subunit inactivated influenza vaccine. MiXCR was run by TCRdb on the RT-PCR reads, yielding one entry per CDR3 protein. The sample yields about 620,000 distinct CDR3 sequences, roughly 10% seen once. The CDR3 has 15 amino acids. Trimming stripped 5 bases from V and 3 bases from J, with 16 bases between. Germline lookup yields CDR1 SGHAT and CDR2 FQNNGV. A few counts support this clonotype. In addition, the sample was reused for a study of T cells expressing NK-cell markers. As that study records: What made the TCR beta cDNA was 5'RACE template switching with UMIs. Cells sorted as CD3+CD56+NKG2C+, CD3+CD56+NKG2C- and CD3+CD56-NKG2C+ T cells supplied the TCR beta repertoires. Eight donors were sequenced, seven testing HCMV-seropositive and one testing seronegative. Of the CD8+ T cells in about 6 donors, roughly 1.0-7.5% belonged to dominant NKG2C+ clonotypes.

The sequences come from PBMCs from blood, collected on the day of vaccination. The TCR sequence derives from a man in his forties or fifties who received an inactivated influenza vaccine. V gene TRBV11-2 combines with J gene TRBJ1-2; D possibly corresponds to TRBD1 (5 bases). This CDR3 reads CASSRTRGWDYGYTF. CDR3 DNA sequence: TGTGCCAGCAGCCGAACACGGGGGTGGGACTATGGCTACACCTTC.